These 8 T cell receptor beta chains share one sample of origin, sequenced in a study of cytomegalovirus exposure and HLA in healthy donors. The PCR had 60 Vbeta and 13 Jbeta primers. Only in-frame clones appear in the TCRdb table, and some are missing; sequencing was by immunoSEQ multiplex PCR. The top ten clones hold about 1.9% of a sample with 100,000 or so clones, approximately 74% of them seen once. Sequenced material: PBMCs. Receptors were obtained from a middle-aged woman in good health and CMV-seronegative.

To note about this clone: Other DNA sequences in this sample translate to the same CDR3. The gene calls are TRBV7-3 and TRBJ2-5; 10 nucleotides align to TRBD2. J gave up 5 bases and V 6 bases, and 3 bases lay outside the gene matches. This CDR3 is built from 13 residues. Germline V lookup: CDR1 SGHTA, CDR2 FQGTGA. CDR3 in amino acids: CASSWTSGETQYF. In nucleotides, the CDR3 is TGTGCCAGCAGTTGGACTAGCGGCGAGACCCAGTACTTC.

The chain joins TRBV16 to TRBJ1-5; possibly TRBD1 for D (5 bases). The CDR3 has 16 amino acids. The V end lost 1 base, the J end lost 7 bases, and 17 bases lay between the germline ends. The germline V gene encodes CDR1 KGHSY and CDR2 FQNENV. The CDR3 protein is CASSQYGNAGGQPQHF. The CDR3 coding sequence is TGTGCCAGCAGCCAATACGGCAACGCCGGGGGACAGCCCCAGCATTTT.

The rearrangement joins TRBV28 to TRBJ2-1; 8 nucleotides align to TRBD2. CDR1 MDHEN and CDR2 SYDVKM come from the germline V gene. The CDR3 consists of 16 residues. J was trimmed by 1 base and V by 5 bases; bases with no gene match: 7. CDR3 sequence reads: CASSTGTRRSYNEQFF. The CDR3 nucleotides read TGTGCCAGCAGTACCGGGACTAGGAGATCCTACAATGAGCAGTTCTTC.

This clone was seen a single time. The DNA for the CDR3 is TGTGCCGGGGGGGGGCTAGAGGTGCAGTATTTT. It codes for CAGGGLEVQYF. The chain uses TRBV2 and TRBJ2-3, with D possibly matching TRBD2 (7 bases). The CDR3 runs 11 residues. Trimming removed 11 bases at V and 11 bases at J, with 17 bases between. Per germline, CDR1 SNHLY and CDR2 FYNNEI.

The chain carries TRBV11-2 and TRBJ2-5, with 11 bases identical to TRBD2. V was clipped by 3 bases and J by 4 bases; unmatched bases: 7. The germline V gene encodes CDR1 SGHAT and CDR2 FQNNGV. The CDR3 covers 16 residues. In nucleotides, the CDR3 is TGTGCCAGCAGCTTCCCCCGAGGACTAGCGGGAGAGACCCAGTACTTC. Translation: CASSFPRGLAGETQYF.

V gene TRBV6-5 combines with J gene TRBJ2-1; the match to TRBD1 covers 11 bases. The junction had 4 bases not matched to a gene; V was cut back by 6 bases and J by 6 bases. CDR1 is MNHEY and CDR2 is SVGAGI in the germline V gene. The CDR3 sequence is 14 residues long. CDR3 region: CASRPGTGGNEQFF. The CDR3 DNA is TGTGCCAGCAGGCCCGGGACAGGGGGCAATGAGCAGTTCTTC.

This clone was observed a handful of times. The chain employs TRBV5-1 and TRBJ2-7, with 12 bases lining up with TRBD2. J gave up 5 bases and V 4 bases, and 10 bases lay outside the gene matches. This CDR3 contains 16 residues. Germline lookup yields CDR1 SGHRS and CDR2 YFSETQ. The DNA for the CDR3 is TGCGCCAGCAGCAGGGACGCGGCTAGCGGGAGGGACGAGCAGTACTTC. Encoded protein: CASSRDAASGRDEQYF.

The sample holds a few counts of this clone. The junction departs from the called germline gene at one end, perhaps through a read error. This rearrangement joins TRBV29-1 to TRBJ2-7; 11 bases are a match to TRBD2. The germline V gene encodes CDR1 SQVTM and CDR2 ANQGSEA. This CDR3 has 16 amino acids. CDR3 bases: TGCAGCGTAGAAGAACCTACTAGCGGGAGAATCTACGAGCAGTACTTC. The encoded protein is CSVEEPTSGRIYEQYF.